The clone carrying this TCR beta chain was picked up one time. This specimen belongs to a study of radiation and T cells in renal cell carcinoma. The CDR3 is made up of 14 amino acids. V lost 5 bases to trimming and J lost 3 bases; unmatched junction nucleotides: 6. From germline, CDR1 is MNHNS and CDR2 SASEGT. Measured with immunoSEQ multiplex PCR; TCRdb has only the in-frame clones, and not every one. The sample holds roughly 130,000 clones; roughly 84% are singletons and the top ten take 12%. Regarding time point: baseline pretreatment blood. Indicated treatment: 15 Gy SBRT to primary tumor, nephrectomy 4 weeks later.

This material consisted of blood, taken from a patient whose treatment included radiotherapy and nephrectomy. The TCR sequence derives from a woman aged 45-59 years with renal cell carcinoma. This sequence joins TRBV6-1 and TRBJ1-2; 7 bases map to TRBD1. In nucleotides, the CDR3 is TGTGCCAGCAGTCCCTCGACAGGGTACTATGGCTACACCTTC. Protein: CASSPSTGYYGYTF.